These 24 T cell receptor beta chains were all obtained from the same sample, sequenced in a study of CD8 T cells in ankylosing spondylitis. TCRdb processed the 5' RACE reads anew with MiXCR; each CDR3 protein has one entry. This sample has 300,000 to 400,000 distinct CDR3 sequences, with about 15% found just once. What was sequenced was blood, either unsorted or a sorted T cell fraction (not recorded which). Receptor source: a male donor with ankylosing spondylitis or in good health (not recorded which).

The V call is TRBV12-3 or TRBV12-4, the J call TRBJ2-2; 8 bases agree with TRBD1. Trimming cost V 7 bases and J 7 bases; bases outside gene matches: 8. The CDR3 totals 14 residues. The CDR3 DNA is TGTGCCAGCAACGACCGGACAGGGATCGGGGAGCTGTTTTTT. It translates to CASNDRTGIGELFF.

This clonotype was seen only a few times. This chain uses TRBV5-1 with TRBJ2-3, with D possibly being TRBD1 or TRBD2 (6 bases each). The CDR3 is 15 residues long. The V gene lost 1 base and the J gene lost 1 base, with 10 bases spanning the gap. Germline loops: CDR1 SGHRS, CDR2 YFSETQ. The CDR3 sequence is CASSLWGAGTDTQYF. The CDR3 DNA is TGCGCCAGCAGCTTGTGGGGGGCCGGCACAGATACGCAGTATTTT.

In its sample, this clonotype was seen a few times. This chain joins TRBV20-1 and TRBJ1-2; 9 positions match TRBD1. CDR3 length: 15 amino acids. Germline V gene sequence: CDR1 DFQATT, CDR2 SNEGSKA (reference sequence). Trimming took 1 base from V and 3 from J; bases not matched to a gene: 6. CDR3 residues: CSARVRTGVHYGYTF. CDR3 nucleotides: TGCAGTGCTAGAGTGAGGACAGGGGTCCACTATGGCTACACCTTC.

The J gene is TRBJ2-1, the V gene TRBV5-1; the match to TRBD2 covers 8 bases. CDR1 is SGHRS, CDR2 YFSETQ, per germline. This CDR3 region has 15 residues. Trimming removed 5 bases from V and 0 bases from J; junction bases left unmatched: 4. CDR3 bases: TGCGCCAGCAGGATAGCGGGAAGCTCCTACAATGAGCAGTTCTTC. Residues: CASRIAGSSYNEQFF.

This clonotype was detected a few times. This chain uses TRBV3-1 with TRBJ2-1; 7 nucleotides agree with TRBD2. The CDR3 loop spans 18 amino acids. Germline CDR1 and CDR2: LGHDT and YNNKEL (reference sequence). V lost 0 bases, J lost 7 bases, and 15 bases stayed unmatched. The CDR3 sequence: CASSQDPPRTRMQNEQFF. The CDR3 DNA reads TGTGCCAGCAGCCAAGACCCCCCGAGGACTAGGATGCAAAATGAGCAGTTCTTC.

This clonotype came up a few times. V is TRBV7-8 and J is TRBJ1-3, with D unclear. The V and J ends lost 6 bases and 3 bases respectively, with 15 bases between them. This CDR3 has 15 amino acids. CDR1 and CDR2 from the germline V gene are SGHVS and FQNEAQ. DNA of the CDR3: TGTGCCAGCAGGTTGGATTCCGCACTTGGAAACACCATATATTTT. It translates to CASRLDSALGNTIYF.

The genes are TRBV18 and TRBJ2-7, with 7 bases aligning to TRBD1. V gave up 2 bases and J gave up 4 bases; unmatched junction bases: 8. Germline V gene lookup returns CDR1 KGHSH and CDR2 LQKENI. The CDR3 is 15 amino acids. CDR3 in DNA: TGTGCCAGCTCACCAATCAATCAGGGGGATTACGAGCAGTACTTC. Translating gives CASSPINQGDYEQYF.

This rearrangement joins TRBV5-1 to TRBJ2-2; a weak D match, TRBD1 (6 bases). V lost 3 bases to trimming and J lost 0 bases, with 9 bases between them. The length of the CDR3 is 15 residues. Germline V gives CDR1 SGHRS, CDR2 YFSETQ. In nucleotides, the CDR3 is TGCGCCAGCAGCTGGGACATTACGAACACCGGGGAGCTGTTTTTT. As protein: CASSWDITNTGELFF.

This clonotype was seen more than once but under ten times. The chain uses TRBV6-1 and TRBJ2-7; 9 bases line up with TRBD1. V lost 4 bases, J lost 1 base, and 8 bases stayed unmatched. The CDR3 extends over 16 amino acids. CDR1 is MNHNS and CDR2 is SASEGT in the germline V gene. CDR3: CASSGTGQGKSYEQYF. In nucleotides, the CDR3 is TGTGCCAGCAGTGGGACGGGACAGGGTAAATCCTACGAGCAGTACTTC.

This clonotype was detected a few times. CDR3 sequence reads: CSATPSAGPNQPQHF. DNA of the CDR3: TGCAGTGCTACCCCTTCAGCAGGACCAAATCAGCCCCAGCATTTT. The chain employs TRBV20-1 and TRBJ1-5; D not certain. The V end lost 4 bases, the J end lost 4 bases, and 17 bases lay between the germline ends. CDR1 is DFQATT, CDR2 SNEGSKA, per germline (reference sequence). This CDR3 region has 15 residues.

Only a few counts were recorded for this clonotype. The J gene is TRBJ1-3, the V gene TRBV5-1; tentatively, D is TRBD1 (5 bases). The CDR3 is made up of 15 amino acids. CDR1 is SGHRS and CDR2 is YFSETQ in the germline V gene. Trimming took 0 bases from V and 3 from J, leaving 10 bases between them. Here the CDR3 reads CASSLASGGGNTIYF. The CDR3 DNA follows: TGCGCCAGCAGCTTGGCCAGCGGGGGTGGAAACACCATATATTTT.

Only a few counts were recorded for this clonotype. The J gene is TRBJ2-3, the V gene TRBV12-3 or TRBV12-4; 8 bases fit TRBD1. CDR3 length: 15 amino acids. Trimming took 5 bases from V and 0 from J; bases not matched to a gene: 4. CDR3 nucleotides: TGTGCCAGCAGTCGGACAGGGCAAAGCACAGATACGCAGTATTTT. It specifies CASSRTGQSTDTQYF.

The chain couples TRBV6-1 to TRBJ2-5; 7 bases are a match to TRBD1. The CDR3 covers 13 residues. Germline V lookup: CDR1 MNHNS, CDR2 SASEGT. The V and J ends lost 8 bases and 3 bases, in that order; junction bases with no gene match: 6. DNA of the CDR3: TGTGCCAGCGGCCGGGACAGAAAAGAGACCCAGTACTTC. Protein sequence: CASGRDRKETQYF.

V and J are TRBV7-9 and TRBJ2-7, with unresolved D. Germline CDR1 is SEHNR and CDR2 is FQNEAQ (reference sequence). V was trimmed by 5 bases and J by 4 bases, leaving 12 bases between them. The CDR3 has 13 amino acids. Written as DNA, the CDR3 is TGTGCCAGCAGCACGCGGACCAAATACGAGCAGTACTTC. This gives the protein CASSTRTKYEQYF.

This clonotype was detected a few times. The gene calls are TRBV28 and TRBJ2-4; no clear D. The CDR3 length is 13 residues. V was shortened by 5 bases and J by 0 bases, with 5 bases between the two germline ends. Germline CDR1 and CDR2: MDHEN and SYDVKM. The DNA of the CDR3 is TGTGCCAGCAGTGGTCTAGCCAAAAACATTCAGTACTTC. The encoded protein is CASSGLAKNIQYF.

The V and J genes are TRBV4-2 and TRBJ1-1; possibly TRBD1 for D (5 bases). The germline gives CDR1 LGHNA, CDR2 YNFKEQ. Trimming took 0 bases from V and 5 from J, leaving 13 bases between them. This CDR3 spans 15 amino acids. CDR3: CASSQDGGGGTEAFF. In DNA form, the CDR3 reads TGTGCCAGCAGCCAAGACGGGGGAGGTGGAACTGAAGCTTTCTTT.

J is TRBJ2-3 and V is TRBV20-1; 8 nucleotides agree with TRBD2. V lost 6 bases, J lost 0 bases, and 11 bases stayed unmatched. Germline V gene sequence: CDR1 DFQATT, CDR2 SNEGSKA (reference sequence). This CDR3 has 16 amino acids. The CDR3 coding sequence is TGCAGTGCCGAGCCCGGGACTAGGGTGAGCACAGATACGCAGTATTTT. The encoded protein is CSAEPGTRVSTDTQYF.

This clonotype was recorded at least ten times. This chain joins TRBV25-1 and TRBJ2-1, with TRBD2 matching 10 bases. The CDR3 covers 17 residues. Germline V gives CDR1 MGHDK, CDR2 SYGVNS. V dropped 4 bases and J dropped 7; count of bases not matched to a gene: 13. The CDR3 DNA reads TGTGCCAGCAGTGCCCCGGGTGGATTAGCGGGGGGTAATGAGCAGTTCTTC. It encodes CASSAPGGLAGGNEQFF.

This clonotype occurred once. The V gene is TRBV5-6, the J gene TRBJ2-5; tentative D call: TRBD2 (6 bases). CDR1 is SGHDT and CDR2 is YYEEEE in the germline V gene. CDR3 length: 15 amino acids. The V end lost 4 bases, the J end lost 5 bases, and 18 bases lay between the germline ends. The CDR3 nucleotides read TGTGCCAGCAGCGGCGGGACTGTGGTGGGGGAGACCCAGTACTTC. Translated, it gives CASSGGTVVGETQYF.

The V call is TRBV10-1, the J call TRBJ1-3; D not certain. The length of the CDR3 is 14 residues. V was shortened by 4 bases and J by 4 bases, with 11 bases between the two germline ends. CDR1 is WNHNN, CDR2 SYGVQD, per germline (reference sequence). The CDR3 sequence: CASSVSRRGNTIYF. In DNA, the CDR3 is TGCGCCAGCAGTGTCTCCAGGAGAGGAAACACCATATATTTT.

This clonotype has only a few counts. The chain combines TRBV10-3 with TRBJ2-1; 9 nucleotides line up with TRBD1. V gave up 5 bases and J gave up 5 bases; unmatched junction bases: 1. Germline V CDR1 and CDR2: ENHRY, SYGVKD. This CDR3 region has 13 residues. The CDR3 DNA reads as TGTGCCATCAGTTGGACAGGGGACAATGAGCAGTTCTTC. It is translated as CAISWTGDNEQFF.

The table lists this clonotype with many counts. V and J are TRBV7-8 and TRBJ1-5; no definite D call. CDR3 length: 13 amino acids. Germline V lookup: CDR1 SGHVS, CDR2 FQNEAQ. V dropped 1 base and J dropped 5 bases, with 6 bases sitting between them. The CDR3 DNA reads TGTGCCAGCAGCTTAGAATCCCATCAGCCCCAGCATTTT. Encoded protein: CASSLESHQPQHF.

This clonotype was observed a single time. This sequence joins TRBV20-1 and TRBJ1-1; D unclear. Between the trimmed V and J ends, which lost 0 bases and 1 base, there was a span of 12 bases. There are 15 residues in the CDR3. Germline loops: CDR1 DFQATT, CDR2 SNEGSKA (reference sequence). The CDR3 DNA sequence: TGCAGTGCTAGAGATGGTTTTCGCCGGAACACTGAAGCTTTCTTT. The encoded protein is CSARDGFRRNTEAFF.

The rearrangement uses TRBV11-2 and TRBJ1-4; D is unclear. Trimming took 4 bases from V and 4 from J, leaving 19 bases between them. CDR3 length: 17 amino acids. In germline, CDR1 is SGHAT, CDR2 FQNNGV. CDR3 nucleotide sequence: TGTGCCAGCAGCTCAAATCTTCCCGGGCGCCTTAATGAAAAACTGTTTTTT. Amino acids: CASSSNLPGRLNEKLFF.